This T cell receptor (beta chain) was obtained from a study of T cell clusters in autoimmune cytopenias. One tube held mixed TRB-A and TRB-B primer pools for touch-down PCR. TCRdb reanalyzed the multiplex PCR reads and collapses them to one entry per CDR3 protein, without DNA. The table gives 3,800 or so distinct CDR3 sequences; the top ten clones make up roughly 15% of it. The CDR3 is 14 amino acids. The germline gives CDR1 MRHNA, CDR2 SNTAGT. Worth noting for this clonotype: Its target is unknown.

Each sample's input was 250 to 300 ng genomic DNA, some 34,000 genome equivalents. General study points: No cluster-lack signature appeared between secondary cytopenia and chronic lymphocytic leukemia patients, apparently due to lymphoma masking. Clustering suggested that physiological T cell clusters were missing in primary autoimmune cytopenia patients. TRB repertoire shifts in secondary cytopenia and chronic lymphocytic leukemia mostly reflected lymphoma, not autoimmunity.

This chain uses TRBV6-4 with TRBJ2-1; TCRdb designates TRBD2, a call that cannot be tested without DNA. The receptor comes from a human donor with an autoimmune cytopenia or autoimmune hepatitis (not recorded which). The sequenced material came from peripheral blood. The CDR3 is CASSELGGGNEQFF.